Below, 7 T cell receptor beta chains from the same sample are listed, as sequenced in a study of technical replicates of blood from a handful of donors (dated by TCRdb to 2017 to 2019). Libraries were made using the immunoSEQ multiplex PCR assay. The source is immuneACCESS, and TCRdb retained only in-frame sequences with V and J called. Part of the clones is not carried over; for the studies checked, unresolved V genes explain less than half of this, and the remainder is unexplained. The sample data list approximately 93,000 clones, and nearly 95% of these were observed just once. The leading ten clones occupy roughly 0.28% of the sample. Specimen: T cells isolated from PBMCs. These receptors all come from a human donor in good health.

This clone showed up just once. The V gene is TRBV12-5, the J gene TRBJ1-1, with D possibly TRBD1 on 6 matching bases. The CDR3 spans 13 residues. Per the germline V gene, CDR1 is LGHNT and CDR2 is FRNRAP. V lost 5 bases and J lost 1, with 8 bases in between. The CDR3 DNA reads as TGTGCTAGTGGTAGGACAGAGAACACTGAAGCTTTCTTT. Protein product: CASGRTENTEAFF. The full variable domain, rest sourced from reference TRBV12-5 and TRBJ1-1, is DARVTQTPRHKVTEMGQEVTMRCQPILGHNTVFWYRQTMMQGLELLAYFRNRAPLDDSGMPKDRFSAEMPDATLATLKIQPSEPRDSAVYFCASGRTENTEAFFGQGTRLTVV.

This clone came up once. CDR3 loop: CASSPGLAGAYNEQFF. CDR3 DNA: TGCGCCAGCAGCCCCGGACTAGCGGGGGCCTACAATGAGCAGTTCTTC. This chain uses TRBV5-1 with TRBJ2-1, with 13 positions matching TRBD2. This CDR3 spans 16 amino acids. In germline, CDR1 is SGHRS, CDR2 YFSETQ. V dropped 4 bases and J dropped 2; count of bases not matched to a gene: 3.

V usage is TRBV7-7 and J usage is TRBJ2-3, with D perhaps TRBD1 (6 bases). Germline V lookup: CDR1 SSHAT, CDR2 FNYEAQ (reference sequence). Trimming shortened V by 4 bases and J by 2 bases, and 13 bases separated the two germline ends. CDR3 length: 15 amino acids. The CDR3 sequence is CASSWGPSTTDTQYF. The CDR3 bases are TGTGCCAGCAGCTGGGGGCCCTCCACCACAGATACGCAGTATTTT.

This chain joins TRBV2 and TRBJ2-1; 10 bases agree with TRBD2. Germline V gene lookup returns CDR1 SNHLY and CDR2 FYNNEI. Germline trimming cut 5 bases from V and 13 bases from J; bases unmatched to any gene: 5. This CDR3 spans 12 amino acids. Written as DNA, the CDR3 is TGTGCCAGCAGTCGTAGCGGGGGGCGCCAGTTCTTC. Protein sequence: CASSRSGGRQFF.

Here the CDR3 reads CASGLRQETQYF. The CDR3 coding sequence is TGTGCCAGCGGTTTGCGGCAAGAGACCCAGTACTTC. This chain uses TRBV7-2 with TRBJ2-5, with D hard to call. Looked up from germline, CDR1 is SGHTA and CDR2 is FQGNSA. V lost 8 bases and J lost 2, with 9 bases in between. The CDR3 spans 12 residues.

The chain carries TRBV6-1 and TRBJ2-5, with 8 nucleotides matching TRBD1. V shed 1 base and J 7 bases; nucleotides not matched to a gene: 8. The CDR3 is 15 residues long. The V gene's germline CDR1 is MNHNS and CDR2 SASEGT. The CDR3 protein is CASSEGQGPKGTQYF. In DNA form, the CDR3 reads TGTGCCAGCAGTGAAGGACAGGGGCCAAAGGGGACCCAGTACTTC.

This clone was observed a few times. This sequence joins TRBV6-5 and TRBJ1-1, with D maybe TRBD1 (6 bases). V was cut by 7 bases and J by 2 bases, with 14 bases left in between. The germline gives CDR1 MNHEY, CDR2 SVGAGI. The CDR3 is made up of 14 amino acids. This CDR3 is CASNSRQANTEAFF. CDR3 coding DNA: TGTGCCAGCAATTCAAGACAGGCCAACACTGAAGCTTTCTTT.